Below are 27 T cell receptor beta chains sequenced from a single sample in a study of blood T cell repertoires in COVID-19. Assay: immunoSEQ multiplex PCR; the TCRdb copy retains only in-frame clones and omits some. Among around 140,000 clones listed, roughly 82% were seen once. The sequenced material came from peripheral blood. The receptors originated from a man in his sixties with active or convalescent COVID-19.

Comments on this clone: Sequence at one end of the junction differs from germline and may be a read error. The CDR3 nucleotides read TGTGCCAGCAGCCTCGGAGCGACGGAGCACGGCGCCTTC. Translating it yields CASSLGATEHGAF. The chain joins TRBV9 to TRBJ1-2; no definite D call. The germline V gene encodes CDR1 SGDLS and CDR2 YYNGEE. This CDR3 is built from 13 residues.

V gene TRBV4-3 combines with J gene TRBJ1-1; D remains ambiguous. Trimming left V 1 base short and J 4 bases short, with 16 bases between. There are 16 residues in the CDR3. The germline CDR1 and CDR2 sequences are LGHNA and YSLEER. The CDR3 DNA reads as TGCGCCAGCAGCCAAGCGTGGGCAGGCTATTCCACTGAAGCTTTCTTT. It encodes CASSQAWAGYSTEAFF.

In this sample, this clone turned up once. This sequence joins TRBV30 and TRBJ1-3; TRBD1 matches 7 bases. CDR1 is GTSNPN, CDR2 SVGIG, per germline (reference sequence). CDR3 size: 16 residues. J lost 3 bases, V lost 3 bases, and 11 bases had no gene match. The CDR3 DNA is TGTGCCTGGAGCACCGAAGGAGGGGGCGGTGGAAACACCATATATTTT. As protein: CAWSTEGGGGGNTIYF.

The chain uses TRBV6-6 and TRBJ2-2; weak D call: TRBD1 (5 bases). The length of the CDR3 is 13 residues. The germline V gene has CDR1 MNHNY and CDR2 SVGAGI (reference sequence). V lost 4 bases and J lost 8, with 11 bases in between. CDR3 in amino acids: CASSSDNSGELFF. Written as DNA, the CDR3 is TGTGCCAGCAGTTCGGACAATTCTGGGGAGCTGTTTTTT.

The CDR3 sequence: CASRPGQVPMNTEAFF. The CDR3 DNA reads TGTGCCAGCAGACCTGGACAGGTACCTATGAACACTGAAGCTTTCTTT. This chain links TRBV6-2 or TRBV6-3 with TRBJ1-1, with 7 nucleotides matching TRBD1. The CDR3 totals 16 residues. Germline trimming cut 6 bases from V and 0 bases from J; bases unmatched to any gene: 10. Germline CDR1 reads MNHEY; CDR2 reads SVGEGT.

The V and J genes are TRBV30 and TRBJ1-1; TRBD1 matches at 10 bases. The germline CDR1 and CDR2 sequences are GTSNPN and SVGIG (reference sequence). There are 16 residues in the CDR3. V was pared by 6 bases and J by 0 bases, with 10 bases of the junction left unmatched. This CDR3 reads CACPGQGRPMNTEAFF. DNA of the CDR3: TGTGCCTGCCCGGGACAGGGGCGGCCGATGAACACTGAAGCTTTCTTT.

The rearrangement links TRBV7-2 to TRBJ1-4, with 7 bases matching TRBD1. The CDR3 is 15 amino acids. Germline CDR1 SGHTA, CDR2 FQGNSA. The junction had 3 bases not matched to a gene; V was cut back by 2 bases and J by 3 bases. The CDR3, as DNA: TGTGCCAGCAGCTTAACAGGGGTGGCTAATGAAAAACTGTTTTTT. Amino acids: CASSLTGVANEKLFF.

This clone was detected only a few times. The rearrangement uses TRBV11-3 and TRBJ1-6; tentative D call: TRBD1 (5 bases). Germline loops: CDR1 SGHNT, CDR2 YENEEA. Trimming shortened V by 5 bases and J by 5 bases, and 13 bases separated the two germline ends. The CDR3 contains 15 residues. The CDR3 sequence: CASSNRQFNNSPLHF. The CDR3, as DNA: TGTGCCAGCAGCAACCGACAGTTTAATAATTCACCCCTCCACTTT.

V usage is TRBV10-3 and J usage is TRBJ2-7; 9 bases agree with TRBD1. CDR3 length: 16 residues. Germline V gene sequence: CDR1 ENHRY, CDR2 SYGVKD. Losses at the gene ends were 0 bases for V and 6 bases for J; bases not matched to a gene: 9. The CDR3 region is CAISESPGTGPPEQYV. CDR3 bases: TGTGCCATCAGTGAGTCTCCCGGGACAGGGCCGCCCGAGCAGTACGTC.

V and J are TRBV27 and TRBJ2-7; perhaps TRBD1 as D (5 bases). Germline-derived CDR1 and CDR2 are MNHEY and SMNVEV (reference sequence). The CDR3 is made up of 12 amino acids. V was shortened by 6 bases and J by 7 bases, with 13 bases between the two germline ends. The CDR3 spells CASRGAGWEQYV. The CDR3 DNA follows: TGTGCCAGCAGGGGTGCAGGGTGGGAGCAGTACGTC.

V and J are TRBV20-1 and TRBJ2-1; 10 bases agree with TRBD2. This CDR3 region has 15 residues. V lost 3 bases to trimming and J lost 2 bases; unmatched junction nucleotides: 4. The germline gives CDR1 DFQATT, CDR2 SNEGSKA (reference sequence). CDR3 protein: CSASVGLAPYNEQFF. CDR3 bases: TGCAGTGCTAGTGTGGGACTAGCGCCCTACAATGAGCAGTTCTTC.

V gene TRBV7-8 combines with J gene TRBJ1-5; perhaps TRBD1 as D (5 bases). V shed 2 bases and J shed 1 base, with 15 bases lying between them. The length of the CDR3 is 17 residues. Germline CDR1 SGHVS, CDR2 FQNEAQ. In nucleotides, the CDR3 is TGTGCCAGCAGCTTAAAGGGACTTTCGGGAAGCAATCAGCCCCAGCATTTT. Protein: CASSLKGLSGSNQPQHF.

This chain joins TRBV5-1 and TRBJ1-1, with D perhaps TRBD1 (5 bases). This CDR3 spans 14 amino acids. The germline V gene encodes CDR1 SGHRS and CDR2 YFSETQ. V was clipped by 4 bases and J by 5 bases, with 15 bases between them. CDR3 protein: CASSHGGPDTEAFF. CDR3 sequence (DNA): TGCGCCAGCAGCCACGGGGGTCCCGATACTGAAGCTTTCTTT.

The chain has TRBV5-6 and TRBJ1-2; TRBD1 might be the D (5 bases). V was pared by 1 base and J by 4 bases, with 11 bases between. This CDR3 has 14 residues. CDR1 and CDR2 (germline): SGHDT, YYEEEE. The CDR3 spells CASSLTGSFYGYTF. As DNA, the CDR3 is TGTGCCAGCAGCTTGACAGGATCCTTCTATGGCTACACCTTC.

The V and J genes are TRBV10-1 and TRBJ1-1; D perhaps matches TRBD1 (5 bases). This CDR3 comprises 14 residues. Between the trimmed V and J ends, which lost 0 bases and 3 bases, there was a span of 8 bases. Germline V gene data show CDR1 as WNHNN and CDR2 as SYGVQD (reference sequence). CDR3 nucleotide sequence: TGCGCCAGCAGTGAGTCCGGGGGATACACTGAAGCTTTCTTT. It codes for CASSESGGYTEAFF.

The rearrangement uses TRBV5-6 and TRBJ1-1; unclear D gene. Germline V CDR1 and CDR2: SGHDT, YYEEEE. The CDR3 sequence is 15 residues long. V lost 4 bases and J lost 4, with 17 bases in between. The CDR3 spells CASSRVHAGGTEAFF. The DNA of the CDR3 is TGTGCCAGCAGCCGAGTACACGCCGGAGGCACTGAAGCTTTCTTT.

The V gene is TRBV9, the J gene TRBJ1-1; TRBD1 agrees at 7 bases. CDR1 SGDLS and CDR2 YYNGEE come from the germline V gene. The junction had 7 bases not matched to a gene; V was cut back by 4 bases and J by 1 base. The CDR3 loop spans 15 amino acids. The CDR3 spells CASSPQGQENTEAFF. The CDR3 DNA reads TGTGCCAGCAGCCCCCAAGGACAGGAGAACACTGAAGCTTTCTTT.

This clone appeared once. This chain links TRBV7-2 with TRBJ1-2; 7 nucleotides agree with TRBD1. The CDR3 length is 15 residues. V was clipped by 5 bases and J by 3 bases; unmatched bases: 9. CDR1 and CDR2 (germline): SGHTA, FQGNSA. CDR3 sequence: CASSPSYRGDYGYTF. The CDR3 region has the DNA TGTGCCAGCAGCCCGAGTTACAGGGGAGACTATGGCTACACCTTC.

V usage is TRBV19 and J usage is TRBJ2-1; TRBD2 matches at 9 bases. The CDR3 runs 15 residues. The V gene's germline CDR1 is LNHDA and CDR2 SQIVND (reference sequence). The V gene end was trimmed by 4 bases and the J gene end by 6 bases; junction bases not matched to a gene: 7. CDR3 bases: TGTGCCAGTAGTACCCGGGGACTAGCTTCCAATGAGCAGTTCTTC. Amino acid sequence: CASSTRGLASNEQFF.

The CDR3 region has the DNA TGTGCCAGCAGCCCAGATTCCGGGGAGCTGTTTTTT. Encoded protein: CASSPDSGELFF. The chain recombines TRBV7-9 with TRBJ2-2; D gene unclear. Trimming removed 5 bases from V and 6 bases from J, with 7 bases in between. Germline V gene lookup returns CDR1 SEHNR and CDR2 FQNEAQ (reference sequence). This CDR3 has 12 residues. Full variable domain (outside the CDR3, taken from reference TRBV7-9 and TRBJ2-2): DTGVSQNPRHKITKRGQNVTFRCDPISEHNRLYWYRQTLGQGPEFLTYFQNEAQLEKSRLLSDRFSAERPKGSFSTLEIQRTEQGDSAMYLCASSPDSGELFFGEGSRLTVL.

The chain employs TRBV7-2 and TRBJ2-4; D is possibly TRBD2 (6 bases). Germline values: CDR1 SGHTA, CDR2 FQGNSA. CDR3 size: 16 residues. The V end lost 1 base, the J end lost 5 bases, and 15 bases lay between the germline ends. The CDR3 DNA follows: TGTGCCAGCAGCTTAGGCGGGGTCGCGAGGGAAAACATTCAGTACTTC. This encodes CASSLGGVARENIQYF.

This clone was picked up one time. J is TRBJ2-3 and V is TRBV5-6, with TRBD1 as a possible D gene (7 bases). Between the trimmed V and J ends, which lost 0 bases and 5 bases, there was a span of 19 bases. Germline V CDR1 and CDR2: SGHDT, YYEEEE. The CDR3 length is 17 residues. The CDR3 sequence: CASSLVPAGRQGDTQYF. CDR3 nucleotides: TGTGCCAGCAGCTTGGTCCCCGCGGGGAGACAGGGAGATACGCAGTATTTT.

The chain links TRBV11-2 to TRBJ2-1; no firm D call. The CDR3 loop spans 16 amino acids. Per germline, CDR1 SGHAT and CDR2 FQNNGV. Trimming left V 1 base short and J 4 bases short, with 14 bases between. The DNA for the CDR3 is TGTGCCAGCAGCTTAGCCGTATCGGCGCGGTACAATGAGCAGTTCTTC. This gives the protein CASSLAVSARYNEQFF.

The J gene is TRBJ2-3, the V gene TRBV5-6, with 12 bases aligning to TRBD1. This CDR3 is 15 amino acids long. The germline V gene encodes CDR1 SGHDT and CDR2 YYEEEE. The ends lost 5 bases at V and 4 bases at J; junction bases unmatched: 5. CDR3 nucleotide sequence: TGTGCCAGCAGGATAGGGACAGGGGGCCCAGATACGCAGTATTTT. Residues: CASRIGTGGPDTQYF.

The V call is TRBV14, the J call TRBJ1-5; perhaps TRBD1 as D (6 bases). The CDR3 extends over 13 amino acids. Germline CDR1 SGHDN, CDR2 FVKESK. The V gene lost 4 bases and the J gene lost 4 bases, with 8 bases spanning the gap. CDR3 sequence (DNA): TGTGCCAGCAGCCCAGGGGAAAATCAGCCCCAGCATTTT. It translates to CASSPGENQPQHF.

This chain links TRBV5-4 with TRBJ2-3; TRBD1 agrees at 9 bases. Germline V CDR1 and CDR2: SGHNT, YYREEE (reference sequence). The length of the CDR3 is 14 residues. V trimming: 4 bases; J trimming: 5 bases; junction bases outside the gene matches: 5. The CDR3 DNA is TGTGCCAGCAGCCCCCGGGACAGGGTAGATACGCAGTATTTT. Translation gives CASSPRDRVDTQYF.

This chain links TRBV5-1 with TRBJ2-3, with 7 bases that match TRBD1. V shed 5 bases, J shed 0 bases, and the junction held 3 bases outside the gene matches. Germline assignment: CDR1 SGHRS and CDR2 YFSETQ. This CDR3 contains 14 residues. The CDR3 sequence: CASRRQGSTDTQYF. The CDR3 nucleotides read TGCGCCAGCAGAAGACAGGGTAGCACAGATACGCAGTATTTT. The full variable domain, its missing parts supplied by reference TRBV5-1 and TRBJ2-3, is KAGVTQTPRYLIKTRGQQVTLSCSPISGHRSVSWYQQTPGQGLQFLFEYFSETQRNKGNFPGRFSGRQFSNSRSEMNVSTLELGDSALYLCASRRQGSTDTQYFGPGTRLTVL.